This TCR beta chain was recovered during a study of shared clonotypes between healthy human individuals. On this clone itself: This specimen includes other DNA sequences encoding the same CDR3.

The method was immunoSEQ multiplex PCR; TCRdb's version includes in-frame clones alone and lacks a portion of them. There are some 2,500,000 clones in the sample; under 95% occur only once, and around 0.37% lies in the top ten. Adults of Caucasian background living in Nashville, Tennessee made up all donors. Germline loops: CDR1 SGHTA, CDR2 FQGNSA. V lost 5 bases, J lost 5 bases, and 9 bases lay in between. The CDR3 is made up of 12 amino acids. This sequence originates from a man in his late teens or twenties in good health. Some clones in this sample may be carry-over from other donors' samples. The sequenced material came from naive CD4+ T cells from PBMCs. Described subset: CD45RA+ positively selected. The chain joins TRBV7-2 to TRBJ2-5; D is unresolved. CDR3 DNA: TGTGCCAGCAGCCTAGTGCGGGAGACCCAGTACTTC. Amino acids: CASSLVRETQYF. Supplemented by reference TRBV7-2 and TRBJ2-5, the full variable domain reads GAGVSQSPSNKVTEKGKDVELRCDPISGHTALYWYRQSLGQGLEFLIYFQGNSAPDKSGLPSDRFSAERTGGSVSTLTIQRTQQEDSAVYLCASSLVRETQYFGPGTRLLVL.